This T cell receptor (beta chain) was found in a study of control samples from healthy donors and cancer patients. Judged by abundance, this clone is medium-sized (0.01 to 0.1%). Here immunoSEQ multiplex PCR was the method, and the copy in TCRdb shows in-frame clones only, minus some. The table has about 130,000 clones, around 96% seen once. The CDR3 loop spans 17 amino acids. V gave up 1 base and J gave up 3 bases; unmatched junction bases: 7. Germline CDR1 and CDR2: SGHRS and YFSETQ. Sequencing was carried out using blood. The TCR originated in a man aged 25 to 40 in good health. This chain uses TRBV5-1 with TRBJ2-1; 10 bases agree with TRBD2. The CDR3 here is CASSLMASGGHYNEQFF. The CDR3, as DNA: TGCGCCAGCAGCTTGATGGCTAGCGGGGGTCACTACAATGAGCAGTTCTTC.